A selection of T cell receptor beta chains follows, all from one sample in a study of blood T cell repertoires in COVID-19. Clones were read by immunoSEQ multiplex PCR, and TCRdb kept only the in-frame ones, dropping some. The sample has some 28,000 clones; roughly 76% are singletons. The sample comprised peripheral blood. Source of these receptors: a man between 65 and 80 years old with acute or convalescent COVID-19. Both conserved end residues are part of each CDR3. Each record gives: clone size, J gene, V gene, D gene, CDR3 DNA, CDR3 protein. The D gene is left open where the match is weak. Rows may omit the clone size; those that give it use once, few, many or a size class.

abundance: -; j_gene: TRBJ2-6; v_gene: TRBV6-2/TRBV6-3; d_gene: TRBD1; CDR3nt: TGTGCCAGCAGTCTACCCCGACAGGGGGCTGGGGCCAACGTCCTGACTTTC; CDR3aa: CASSLPRQGAGANVLTF
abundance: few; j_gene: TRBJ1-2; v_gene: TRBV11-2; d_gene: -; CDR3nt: TGTGCCAGCAGCTTAGCGACGAGTAGGGACTTCTATGGCTACACCTTC; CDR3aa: CASSLATSRDFYGYTF
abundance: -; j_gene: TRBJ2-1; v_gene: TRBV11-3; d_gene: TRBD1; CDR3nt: TGTGCCAGCAGCTTGACAGGGGAACTGAGTGATGAGCAGTTCTTC; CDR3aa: CASSLTGELSDEQFF
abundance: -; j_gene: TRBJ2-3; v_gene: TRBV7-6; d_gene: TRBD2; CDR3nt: TGTGCCAGCAGCCAAGGCCCCGGGGGGGAGTCGGATACGCAGTATTTT; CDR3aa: CASSQGPGGESDTQYF
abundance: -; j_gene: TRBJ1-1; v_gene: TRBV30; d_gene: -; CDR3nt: TGTGCCTGGAGTGCACAGGGATACACTGAAGCTTTCTTT; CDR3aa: CAWSAQGYTEAFF
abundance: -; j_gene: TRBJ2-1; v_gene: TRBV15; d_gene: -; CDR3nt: TGTGCCACCAGCAGCGAATACCCCGCAGGAGGCGAGCAGTTCTTC; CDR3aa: CATSSEYPAGGEQFF
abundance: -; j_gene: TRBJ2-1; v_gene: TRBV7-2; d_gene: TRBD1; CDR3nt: TGTGCCAGCAGCTTAGTCGGGACAGGGTTGTACAATGAGCAGTTCTTC; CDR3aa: CASSLVGTGLYNEQFF
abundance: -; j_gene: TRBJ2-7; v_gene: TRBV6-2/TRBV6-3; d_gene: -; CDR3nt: TGTGCCAGCAGCCTCCCCATCTACGAGCAGTACTTC; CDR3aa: CASSLPIYEQYF
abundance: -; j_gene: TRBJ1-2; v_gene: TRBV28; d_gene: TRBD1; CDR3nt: TGTGCCAGCAGTTTATCCGACAGGGATAACTATGGCTACACCTTC; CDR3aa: CASSLSDRDNYGYTF
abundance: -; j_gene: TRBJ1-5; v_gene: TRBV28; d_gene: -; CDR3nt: TGTGCCAGCAGAAGTACAGCAAATCAGCCCCAGCATTTT; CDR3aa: CASRSTANQPQHF
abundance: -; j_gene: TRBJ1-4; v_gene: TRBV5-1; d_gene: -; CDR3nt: TGCGCCAGCAGCCAGCGTAGGAATGAAAAACTGTTTTTT; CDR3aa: CASSQRRNEKLFF
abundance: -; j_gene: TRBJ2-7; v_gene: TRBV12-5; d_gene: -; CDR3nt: TGTGCTAGCGCCTGGGGGGACAGTCGTCCCGAGCAGTACTTC; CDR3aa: CASAWGDSRPEQYF
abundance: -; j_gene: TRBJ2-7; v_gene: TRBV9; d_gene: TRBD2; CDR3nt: TGTGCCAGCAGCGCGGCGGGGGACCATGGCGAGCAGTACTTC; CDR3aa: CASSAAGDHGEQYF
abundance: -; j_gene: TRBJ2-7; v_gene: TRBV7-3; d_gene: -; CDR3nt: TGTGCCAGCAGCTTCATCACAGCGGACGAGCAGTACTTC; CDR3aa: CASSFITADEQYF
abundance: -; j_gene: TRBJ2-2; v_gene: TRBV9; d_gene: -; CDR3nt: TGTGCCAGCAGCGTCAGGACAGCCACCGGGGAGCTGTTTTTT; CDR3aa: CASSVRTATGELFF
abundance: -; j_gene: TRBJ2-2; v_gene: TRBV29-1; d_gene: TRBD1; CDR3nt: TGCAGCGTACGAAAGCAGGACAGGGAGGCCGGGGAGCTGTTTTTT; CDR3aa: CSVRKQDREAGELFF
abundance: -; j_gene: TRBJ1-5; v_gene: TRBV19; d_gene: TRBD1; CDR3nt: TGTGCCAGCAGACAGGGTGGGCAGCCCCAGCATTTT; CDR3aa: CASRQGGQPQHF
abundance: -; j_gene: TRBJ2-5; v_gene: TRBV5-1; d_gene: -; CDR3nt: TGCGCCAGCAGCAGGGGCCAGCCCCAAGAGACCCAGTACTTC; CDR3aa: CASSRGQPQETQYF
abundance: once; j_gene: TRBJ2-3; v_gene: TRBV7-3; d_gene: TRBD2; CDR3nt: TGTGCCAGCAGCCTAGTAGGATGGCGGGGGACCACAGATACGCAGTATTTT; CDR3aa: CASSLVGWRGTTDTQYF
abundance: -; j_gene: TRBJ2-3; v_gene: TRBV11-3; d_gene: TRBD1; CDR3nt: TGTGCCAGCGGGACAGGGAACACAGATACGCAGTATTTT; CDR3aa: CASGTGNTDTQYF
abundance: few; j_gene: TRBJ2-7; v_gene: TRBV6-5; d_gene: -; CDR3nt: TGTGCCAGCAGTCGAGACAGGCTAGCCTACGAGCAGTACTTC; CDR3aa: CASSRDRLAYEQYF
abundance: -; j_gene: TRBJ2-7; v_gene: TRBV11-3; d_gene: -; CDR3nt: TGTGCCAGCAGCTTAGATTCGTCAGGGACCTACGAGCAGTACTTC; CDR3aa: CASSLDSSGTYEQYF
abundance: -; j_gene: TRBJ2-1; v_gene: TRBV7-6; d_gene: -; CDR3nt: TGTGCCAGCAGCATACTTGCCGGGGGATCCTACAATGAGCAGTTCTTC; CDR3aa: CASSILAGGSYNEQFF
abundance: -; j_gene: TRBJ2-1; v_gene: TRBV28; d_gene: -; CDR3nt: TGTGCCAGCAGTTTTTATGAGTACAATGAGCAGTTCTTC; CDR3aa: CASSFYEYNEQFF
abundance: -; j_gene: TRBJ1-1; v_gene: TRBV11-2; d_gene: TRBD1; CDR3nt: TGTGCCAGCAGCCGGCGAACAGGGGACACTGAAGCTTTCTTT; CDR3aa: CASSRRTGDTEAFF
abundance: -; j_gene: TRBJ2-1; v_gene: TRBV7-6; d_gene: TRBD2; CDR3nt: TGTGCCAGCAGCTTAAATCCCTCTAGCGGGAATCTAAATGAGCAGTTCTTC; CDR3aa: CASSLNPSSGNLNEQFF
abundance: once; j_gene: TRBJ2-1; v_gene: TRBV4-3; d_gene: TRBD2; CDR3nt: TGCGCCAGCAGCCAAGTTGGGACTAGCTGGAATGAGCAGTTCTTC; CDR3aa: CASSQVGTSWNEQFF
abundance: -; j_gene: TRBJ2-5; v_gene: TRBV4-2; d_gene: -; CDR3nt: TGTGCCAGCAGCCAGCTAGCGTTCGGGGGAGGGGGAGGAGAGACCCAGTACTTC; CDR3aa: CASSQLAFGGGGGETQYF
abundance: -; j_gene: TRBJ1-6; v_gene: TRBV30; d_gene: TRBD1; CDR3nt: TGTGCCTGGAGTGTACAAGTTATCGGACAGGGGAATTCACCCCTCCACTTT; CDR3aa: CAWSVQVIGQGNSPLHF
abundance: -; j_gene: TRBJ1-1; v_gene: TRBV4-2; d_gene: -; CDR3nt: TGTGCCAGCAGCCAACCTGACAGGTCGAACACTGAAGCTTTCTTT; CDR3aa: CASSQPDRSNTEAFF
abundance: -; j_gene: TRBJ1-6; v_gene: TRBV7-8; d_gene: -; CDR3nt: TGTGCCAGCAGCTTACTAGGACAGACTAATTCACCCCTCCACTTT; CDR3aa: CASSLLGQTNSPLHF
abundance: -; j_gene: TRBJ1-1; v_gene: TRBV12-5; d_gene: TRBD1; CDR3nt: TGTGCTAGTGGTAAGGGACAGGGGAACACTGAAGCTTTCTTT; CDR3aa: CASGKGQGNTEAFF
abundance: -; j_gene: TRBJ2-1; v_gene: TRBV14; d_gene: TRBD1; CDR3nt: TGTGCCAGCAGCCAAGATATAGGGGGCCCGGGCTCCTACAATGAGCAGTTCTTC; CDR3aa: CASSQDIGGPGSYNEQFF
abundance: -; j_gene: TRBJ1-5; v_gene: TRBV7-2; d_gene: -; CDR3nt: TGTGCCAGCAGCCCACAGGGAGGGGATCAGCCCCAGCATTTT; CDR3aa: CASSPQGGDQPQHF
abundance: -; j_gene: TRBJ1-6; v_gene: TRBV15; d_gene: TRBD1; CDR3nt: TGTGCCACCGCGGGACAGGGCAACTCACCCCTCCACTTT; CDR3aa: CATAGQGNSPLHF
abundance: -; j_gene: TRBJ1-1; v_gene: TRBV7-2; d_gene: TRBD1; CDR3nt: TGTGCCAGCAGCCGGACAGGGGTGTACAACACTGAAGCTTTCTTT; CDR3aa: CASSRTGVYNTEAFF
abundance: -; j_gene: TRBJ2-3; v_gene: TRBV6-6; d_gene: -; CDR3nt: TGTGCCAGCACCCACGGCGGGACCACAGATACGCAGTATTTT; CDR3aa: CASTHGGTTDTQYF
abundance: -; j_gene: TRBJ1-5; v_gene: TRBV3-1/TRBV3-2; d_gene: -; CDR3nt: TGTGCCAGCAGCCTGAGGGGGGGGAACCAGCCCCAGCATTTT; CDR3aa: CASSLRGGNQPQHF
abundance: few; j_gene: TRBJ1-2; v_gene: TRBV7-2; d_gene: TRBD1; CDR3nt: TGTGCCAGCAGCTTGAACAGGGGGCGAACGAGAGGCTACACCTTC; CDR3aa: CASSLNRGRTRGYTF
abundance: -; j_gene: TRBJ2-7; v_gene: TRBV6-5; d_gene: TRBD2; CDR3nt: TGTGCCAGCAAGGGACTAGCGGAAGACTACGAGCAGTACTTC; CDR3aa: CASKGLAEDYEQYF
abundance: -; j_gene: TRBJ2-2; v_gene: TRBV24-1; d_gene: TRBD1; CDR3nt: TGTGCCACCAGTGATTTTGGGGGGACAGGGGGCGCGTTTAACACCGGGGAGCTGTTTTTT; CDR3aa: CATSDFGGTGGAFNTGELFF
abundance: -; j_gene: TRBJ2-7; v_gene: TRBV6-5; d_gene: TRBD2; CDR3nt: TGTGCCAGCAGTTTGGGACTAGCGAATTCCTACGAGCAGTACTTC; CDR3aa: CASSLGLANSYEQYF
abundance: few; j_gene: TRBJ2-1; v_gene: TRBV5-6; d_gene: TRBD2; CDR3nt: TGTGCCAGCAGCTTTCAAGGGCGGGGGGTCGATAGGACCTACAATGAGCAGTTCTTC; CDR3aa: CASSFQGRGVDRTYNEQFF
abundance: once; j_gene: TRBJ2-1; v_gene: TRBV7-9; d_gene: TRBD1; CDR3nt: TGTGCCAGCAGCCCAAGGACAGGGAGCGGAAAAACCTCCTACAATGAGCAGTTCTTC; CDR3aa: CASSPRTGSGKTSYNEQFF
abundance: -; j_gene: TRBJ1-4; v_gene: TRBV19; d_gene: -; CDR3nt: TGTGCCAGTACTCCAGGCAAGGGGATTCGGGGGGAAAAACTGTTTTTT; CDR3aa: CASTPGKGIRGEKLFF
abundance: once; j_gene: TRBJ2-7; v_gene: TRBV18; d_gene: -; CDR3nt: TGTGCCAGCTCACCACAAGCGGCCCGCTACGAGCAGTACTTC; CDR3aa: CASSPQAARYEQYF
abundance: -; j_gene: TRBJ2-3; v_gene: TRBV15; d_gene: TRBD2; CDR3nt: TGTGCCACCAGCAGAGCTGGAGCGGGGAGTATGCAGTATTTT; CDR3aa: CATSRAGAGSMQYF
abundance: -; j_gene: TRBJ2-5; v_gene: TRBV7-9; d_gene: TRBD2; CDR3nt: TGTGCCAGCAGCTTAAGAGCGGGAGAGGGGACCCAGTACTTC; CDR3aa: CASSLRAGEGTQYF
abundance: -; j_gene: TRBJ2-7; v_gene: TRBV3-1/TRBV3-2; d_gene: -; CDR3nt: TGTGCCAGCAGCACACGGACAGCGACCCTCGAGCAGTACTTC; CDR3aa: CASSTRTATLEQYF
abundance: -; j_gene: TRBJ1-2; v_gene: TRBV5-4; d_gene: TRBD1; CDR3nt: TGTGCCAGCAGCTATGACAGGGGAAATGGCTACACCTTC; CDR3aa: CASSYDRGNGYTF
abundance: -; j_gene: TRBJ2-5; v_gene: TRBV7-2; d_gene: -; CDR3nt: TGTGCCAGCAGCTTGCCTGGGCCGCAGACCCAGTACTTC; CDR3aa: CASSLPGPQTQYF
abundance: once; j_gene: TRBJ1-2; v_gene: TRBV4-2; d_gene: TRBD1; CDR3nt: TGTGCCAGCAGCCAGGATACCGGGACAGGGGTTGGCTACACCTTC; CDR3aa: CASSQDTGTGVGYTF